The source of this TCR beta chain is a study of cytomegalovirus exposure and HLA in healthy donors. CDR1 SGHNT and CDR2 YYREEE come from the germline V gene (reference sequence). CDR3 size: 15 residues. V dropped 5 bases and J dropped 0 bases, with 11 bases sitting between them. The PCR contained 60 Vbeta and 13 Jbeta primers. Here immunoSEQ multiplex PCR was the method, and the copy in TCRdb shows in-frame clones only, minus some. The data show under 150,000 clones, with around 73% seen just once and around 2.6% held by the top ten. Sequenced: PBMCs. V gene TRBV5-4 combines with J gene TRBJ2-2; D not certain. The clonotype comes from a human donor in good health. The CDR3 DNA follows: TGTGCCAGCAGTTCCTGGCCCGCGAACACCGGGGAGCTGTTTTTT. This translates into CASSSWPANTGELFF.